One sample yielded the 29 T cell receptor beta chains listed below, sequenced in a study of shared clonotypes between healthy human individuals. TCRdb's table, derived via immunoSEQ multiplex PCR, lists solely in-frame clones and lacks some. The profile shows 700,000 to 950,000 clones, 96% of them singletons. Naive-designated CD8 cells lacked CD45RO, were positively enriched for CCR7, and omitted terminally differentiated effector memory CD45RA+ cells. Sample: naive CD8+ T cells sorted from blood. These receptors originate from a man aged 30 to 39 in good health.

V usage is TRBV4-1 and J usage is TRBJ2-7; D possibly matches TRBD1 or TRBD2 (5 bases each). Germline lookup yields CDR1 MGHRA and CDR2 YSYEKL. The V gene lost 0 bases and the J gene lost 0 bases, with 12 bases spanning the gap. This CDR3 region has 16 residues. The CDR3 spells CASSQDGTESSYEQYF. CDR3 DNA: TGCGCCAGCAGCCAAGATGGGACGGAAAGCTCCTACGAGCAGTACTTC.

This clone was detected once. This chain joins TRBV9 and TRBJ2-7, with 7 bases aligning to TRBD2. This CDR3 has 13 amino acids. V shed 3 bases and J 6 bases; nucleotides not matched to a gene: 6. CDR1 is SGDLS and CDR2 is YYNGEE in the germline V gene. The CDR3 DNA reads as TGTGCCAGCAGCGGGCCGGGAGGAGGCGAGCAGTACTTC. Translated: CASSGPGGGEQYF. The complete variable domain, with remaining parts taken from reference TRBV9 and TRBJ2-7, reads DSGVTQTPKHLITATGQRVTLRCSPRSGDLSVYWYQQSLDQGLQFLIQYYNGEERAKGNILERFSAQQFPDLHSELNLSSLELGDSALYFCASSGPGGGEQYFGPGTRLTVT.

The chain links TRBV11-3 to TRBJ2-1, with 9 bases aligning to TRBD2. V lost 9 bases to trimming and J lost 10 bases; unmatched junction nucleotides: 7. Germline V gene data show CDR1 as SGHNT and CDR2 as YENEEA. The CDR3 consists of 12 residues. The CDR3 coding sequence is TGTGCCAGTGGGGCTAGCGGGGACGAGCAGTTCTTC. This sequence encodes CASGASGDEQFF.

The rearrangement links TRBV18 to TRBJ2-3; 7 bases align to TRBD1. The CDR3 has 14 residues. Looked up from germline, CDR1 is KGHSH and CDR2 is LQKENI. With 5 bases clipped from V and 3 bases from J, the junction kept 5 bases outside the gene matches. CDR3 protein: CASSTRQGTDTQYF. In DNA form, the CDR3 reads TGTGCCAGCTCAACCCGACAGGGTACAGATACGCAGTATTTT.

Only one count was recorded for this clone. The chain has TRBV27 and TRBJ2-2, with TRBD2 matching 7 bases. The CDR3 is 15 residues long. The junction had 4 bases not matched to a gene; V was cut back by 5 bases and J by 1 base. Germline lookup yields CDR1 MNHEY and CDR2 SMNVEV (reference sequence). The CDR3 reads CASSIAGVNTGELFF. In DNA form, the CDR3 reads TGTGCCAGCAGTATTGCGGGAGTGAACACCGGGGAGCTGTTTTTT.

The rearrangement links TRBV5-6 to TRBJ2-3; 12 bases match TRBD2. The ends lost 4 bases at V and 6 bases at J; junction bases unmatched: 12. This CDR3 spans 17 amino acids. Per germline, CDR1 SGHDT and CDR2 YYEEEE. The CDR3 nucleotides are TGTGCCAGCAGCCCAGGGACTAGCGGGTATTACGAGGATACGCAGTATTTT. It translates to CASSPGTSGYYEDTQYF. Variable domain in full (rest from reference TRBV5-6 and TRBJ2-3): DAGVTQSPTHLIKTRGQQVTLRCSPKSGHDTVSWYQQALGQGPQFIFQYYEEEERQRGNFPDRFSGHQFPNYSSELNVNALLLGDSALYLCASSPGTSGYYEDTQYFGPGTRLTVL.

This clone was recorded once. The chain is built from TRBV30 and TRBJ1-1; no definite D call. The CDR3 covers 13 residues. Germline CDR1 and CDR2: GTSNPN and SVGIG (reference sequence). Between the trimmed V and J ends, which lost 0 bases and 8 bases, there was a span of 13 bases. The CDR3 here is CAWSVGFGVEAFF. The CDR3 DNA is TGTGCCTGGAGTGTAGGGTTTGGGGTCGAAGCTTTCTTT.

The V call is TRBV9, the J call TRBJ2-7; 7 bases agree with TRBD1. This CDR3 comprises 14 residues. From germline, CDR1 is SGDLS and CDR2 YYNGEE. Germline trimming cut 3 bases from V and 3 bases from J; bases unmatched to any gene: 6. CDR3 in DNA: TGTGCCAGCAGCGCCTGGGGGACAGACTACGAGCAGTACTTC. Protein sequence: CASSAWGTDYEQYF. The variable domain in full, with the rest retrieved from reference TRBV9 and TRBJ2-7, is DSGVTQTPKHLITATGQRVTLRCSPRSGDLSVYWYQQSLDQGLQFLIQYYNGEERAKGNILERFSAQQFPDLHSELNLSSLELGDSALYFCASSAWGTDYEQYFGPGTRLTVT.

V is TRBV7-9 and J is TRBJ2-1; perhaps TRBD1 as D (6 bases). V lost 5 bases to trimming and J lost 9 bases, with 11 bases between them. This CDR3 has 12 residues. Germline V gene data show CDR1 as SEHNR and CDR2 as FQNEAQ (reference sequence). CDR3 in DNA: TGTGCCAGCAGCCTACAGGGACCTGAGCAGTTCTTC. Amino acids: CASSLQGPEQFF.

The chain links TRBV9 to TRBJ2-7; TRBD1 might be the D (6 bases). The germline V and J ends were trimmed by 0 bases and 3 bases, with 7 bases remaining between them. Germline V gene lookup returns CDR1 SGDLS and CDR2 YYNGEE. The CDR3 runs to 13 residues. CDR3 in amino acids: CASSVEQGYEQYF. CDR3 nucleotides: TGTGCCAGCAGCGTAGAACAGGGCTACGAGCAGTACTTC.

This CDR3 is CASSLPPLYNEQFF. CDR3 DNA: TGTGCCAGCAGCTTACCCCCTCTCTACAATGAGCAGTTCTTC. The chain is built from TRBV11-2 and TRBJ2-1; D gene unclear. CDR3 length: 14 residues. V gave up 2 bases and J gave up 3 bases, with 8 bases separating them. CDR1 SGHAT and CDR2 FQNNGV come from the germline V gene.

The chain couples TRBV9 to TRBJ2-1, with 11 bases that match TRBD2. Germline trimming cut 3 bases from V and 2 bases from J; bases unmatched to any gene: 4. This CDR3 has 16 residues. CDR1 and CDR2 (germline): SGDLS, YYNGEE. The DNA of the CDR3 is TGTGCCAGCAGCGGGATAGCGGGAGGGCCCTACAATGAGCAGTTCTTC. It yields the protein CASSGIAGGPYNEQFF.

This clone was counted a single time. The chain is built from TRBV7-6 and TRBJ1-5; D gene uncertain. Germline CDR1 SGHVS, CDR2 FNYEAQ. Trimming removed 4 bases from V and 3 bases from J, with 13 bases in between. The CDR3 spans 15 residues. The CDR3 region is CASSSSPGPNQPQHF. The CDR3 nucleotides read TGTGCCAGCAGCTCCTCTCCCGGGCCCAATCAGCCCCAGCATTTT.

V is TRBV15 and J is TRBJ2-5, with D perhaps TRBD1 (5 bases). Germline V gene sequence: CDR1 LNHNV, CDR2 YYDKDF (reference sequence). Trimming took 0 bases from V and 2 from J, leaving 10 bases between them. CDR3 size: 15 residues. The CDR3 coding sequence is TGTGCCACCAGCAGAGACAGGGTGGGACAAGAGACCCAGTACTTC. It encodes CATSRDRVGQETQYF. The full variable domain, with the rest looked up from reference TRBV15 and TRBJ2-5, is DAMVIQNPRYQVTQFGKPVTLSCSQTLNHNVMYWYQQKSSQAPKLLFHYYDKDFNNEADTPDNFQSRRPNTSFCFLDIRSPGLGDTAMYLCATSRDRVGQETQYFGPGTRLLVL.

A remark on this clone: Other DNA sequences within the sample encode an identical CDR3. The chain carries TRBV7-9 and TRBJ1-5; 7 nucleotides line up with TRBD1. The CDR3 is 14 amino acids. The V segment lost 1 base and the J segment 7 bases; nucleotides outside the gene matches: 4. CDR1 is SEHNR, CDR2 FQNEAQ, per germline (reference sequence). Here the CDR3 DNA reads TGTGCCAGCAGCTTAGGACAGGGAGAGCAGCCCCAGCATTTT. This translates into CASSLGQGEQPQHF.

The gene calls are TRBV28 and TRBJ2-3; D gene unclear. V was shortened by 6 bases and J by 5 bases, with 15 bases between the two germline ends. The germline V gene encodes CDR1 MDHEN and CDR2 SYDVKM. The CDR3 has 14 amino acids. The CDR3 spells CASRQTGNLDTQYF. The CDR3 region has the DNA TGTGCCAGCAGACAGACTGGCAATTTAGATACGCAGTATTTT.

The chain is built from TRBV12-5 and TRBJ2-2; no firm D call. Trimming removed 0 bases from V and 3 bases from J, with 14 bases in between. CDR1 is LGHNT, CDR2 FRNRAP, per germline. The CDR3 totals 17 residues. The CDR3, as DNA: TGTGCTAGTGGTTTGGTACGCCCCTCGAATTACACCGGGGAGCTGTTTTTT. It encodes CASGLVRPSNYTGELFF.

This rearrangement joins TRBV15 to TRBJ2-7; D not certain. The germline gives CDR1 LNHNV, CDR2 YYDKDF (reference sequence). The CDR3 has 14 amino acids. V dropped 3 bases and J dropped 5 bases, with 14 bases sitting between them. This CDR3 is CATSSPPMGDEQYF. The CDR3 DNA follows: TGTGCCACCAGCAGCCCCCCCATGGGCGACGAGCAGTACTTC.

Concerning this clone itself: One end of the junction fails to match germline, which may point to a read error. Here the CDR3 DNA reads TGTGCCAGCAGCCCGGAAACCGAGGGGCCGGTCTTC. Translating it yields CASSPETEGPVF. V usage is TRBV5-4 and J usage is TRBJ2-1; either TRBD1 or TRBD2 may fit D (5 bases each). The CDR3 length is 12 residues. From germline, CDR1 is SGHNT and CDR2 YYREEE (reference sequence). The full variable domain, in which reference TRBV5-4 and TRBJ2-1 provide the parts outside the CDR3, is ETGVTQSPTHLIKTRGQQVTLRCSSQSGHNTVSWYQQALGQGPQFIFQYYREEENGRGNFPPRFSGLQFPNYSSELNVNALELDDSALYLCASSPETEGPVFGPGTRLTVL.

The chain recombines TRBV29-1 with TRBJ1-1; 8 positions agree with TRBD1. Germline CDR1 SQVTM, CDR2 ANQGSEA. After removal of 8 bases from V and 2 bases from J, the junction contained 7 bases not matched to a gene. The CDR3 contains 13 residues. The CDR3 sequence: CSLQGGLNTEAFF. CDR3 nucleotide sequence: TGCAGCTTACAGGGGGGGCTAAACACTGAAGCTTTCTTT.

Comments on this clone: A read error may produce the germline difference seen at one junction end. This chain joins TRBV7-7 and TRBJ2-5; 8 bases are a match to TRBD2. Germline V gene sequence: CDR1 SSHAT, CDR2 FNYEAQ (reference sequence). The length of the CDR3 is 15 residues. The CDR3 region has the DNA TGTGCTAGCAGCTCCATACTAGCGGACCAAGAGACCCAGTACTTC. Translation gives CASSSILADQETQYF.

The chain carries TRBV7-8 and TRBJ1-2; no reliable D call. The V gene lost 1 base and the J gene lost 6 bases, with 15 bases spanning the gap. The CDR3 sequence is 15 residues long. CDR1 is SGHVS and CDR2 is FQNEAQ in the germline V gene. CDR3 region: CASSLVYFDLNGYTF. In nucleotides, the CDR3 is TGTGCCAGCAGCTTAGTCTATTTCGATCTGAATGGCTACACCTTC.

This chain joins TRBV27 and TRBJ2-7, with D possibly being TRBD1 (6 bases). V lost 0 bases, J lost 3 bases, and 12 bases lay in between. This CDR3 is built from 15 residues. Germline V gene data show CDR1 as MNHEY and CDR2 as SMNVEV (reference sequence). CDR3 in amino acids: CASSLSGTRGYEQYF. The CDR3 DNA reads TGTGCCAGCAGTTTATCAGGGACAAGGGGCTACGAGCAGTACTTC.

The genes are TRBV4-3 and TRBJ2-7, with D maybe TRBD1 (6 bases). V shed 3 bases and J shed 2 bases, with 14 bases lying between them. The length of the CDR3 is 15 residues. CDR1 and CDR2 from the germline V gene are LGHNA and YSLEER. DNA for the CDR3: TGCGCCAGCAGCCATGGACAGTATACCCCCTACGAGCAGTACTTC. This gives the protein CASSHGQYTPYEQYF.

The CDR3 nucleotides read TGCGCCAGCAGCCAAAGGAGGGGGGAGGGAGAGACCCAGTACTTC. Translated, it gives CASSQRRGEGETQYF. This chain uses TRBV4-1 with TRBJ2-5; TRBD2 might be the D (7 bases). The ends were cut back, 2 bases at V and 4 bases at J, with 14 bases in the middle. Germline-derived CDR1 and CDR2 are MGHRA and YSYEKL. CDR3 length: 15 amino acids.

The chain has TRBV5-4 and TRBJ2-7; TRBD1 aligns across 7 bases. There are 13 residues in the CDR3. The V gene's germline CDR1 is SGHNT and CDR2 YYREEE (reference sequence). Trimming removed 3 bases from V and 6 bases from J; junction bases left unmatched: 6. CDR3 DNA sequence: TGTGCCAGCAGCTCGATCGACAGGGTCGAGCAGTACTTC. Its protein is CASSSIDRVEQYF.

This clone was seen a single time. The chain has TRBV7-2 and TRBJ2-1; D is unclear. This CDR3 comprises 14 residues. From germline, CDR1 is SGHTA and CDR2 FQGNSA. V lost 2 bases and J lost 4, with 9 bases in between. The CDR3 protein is CASSLRSLYNEQFF. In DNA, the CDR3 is TGTGCCAGCAGCTTAAGGTCACTATACAATGAGCAGTTCTTC.

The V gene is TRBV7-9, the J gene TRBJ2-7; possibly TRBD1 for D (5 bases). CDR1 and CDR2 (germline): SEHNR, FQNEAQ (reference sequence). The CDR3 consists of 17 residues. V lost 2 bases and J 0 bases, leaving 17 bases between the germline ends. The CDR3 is CASSLSDTALSSYEQYF. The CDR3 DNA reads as TGTGCCAGCAGCTTATCGGACACCGCCCTAAGCTCCTACGAGCAGTACTTC.

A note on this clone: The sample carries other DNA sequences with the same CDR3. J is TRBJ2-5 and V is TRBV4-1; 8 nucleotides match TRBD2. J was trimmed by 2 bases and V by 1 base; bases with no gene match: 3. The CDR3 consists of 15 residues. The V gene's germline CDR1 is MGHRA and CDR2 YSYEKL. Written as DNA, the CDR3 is TGCGCCAGCAGCCAAGGACTAGCGCTGCAAGAGACCCAGTACTTC. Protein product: CASSQGLALQETQYF.